These 18 T cell receptor beta chains were all obtained from the same sample, sequenced in a study of blood T cell repertoires in COVID-19. Assay: immunoSEQ multiplex PCR; the TCRdb copy retains only in-frame clones and omits some. The table lists 190,000 or so clones, roughly 90% of them singletons. Sequencing was carried out using PBMCs or T cells enriched from blood (not recorded which). The receptors here all came from a woman younger than 30 who had recovered from COVID-19.

The rearrangement links TRBV28 to TRBJ1-5; 9 nucleotides line up with TRBD1. V lost 5 bases and J lost 5; bases outside the gene matches: 10. In germline, CDR1 is MDHEN, CDR2 SYDVKM. The CDR3 totals 16 residues. CDR3 in amino acids: CASSPKYYRGHQPQHF. CDR3 bases: TGTGCCAGCAGTCCCAAATACTACAGGGGGCATCAGCCCCAGCATTTT.

The chain carries TRBV7-9 and TRBJ2-5; maybe TRBD2 (6 bases). Per germline, CDR1 SEHNR and CDR2 FQNEAQ (reference sequence). Trimming removed 1 base from V and 5 bases from J, with 14 bases in between. This CDR3 has 15 amino acids. CDR3 residues: CASSLVAGRGETQYF. The DNA of the CDR3 is TGTGCCAGCAGCTTAGTAGCCGGACGGGGGGAGACCCAGTACTTC. The full variable domain, completed using reference TRBV7-9 and TRBJ2-5, is DTGVSQNPRHKITKRGQNVTFRCDPISEHNRLYWYRQTLGQGPEFLTYFQNEAQLEKSRLLSDRFSAERPKGSFSTLEIQRTEQGDSAMYLCASSLVAGRGETQYFGPGTRLLVL.

The chain carries TRBV5-4 and TRBJ2-3; 16 nucleotides line up with TRBD2. The V and J ends lost 5 bases and 3 bases, in that order; junction bases with no gene match: 6. Germline V gene lookup returns CDR1 SGHNT and CDR2 YYREEE (reference sequence). This CDR3 is built from 17 residues. DNA of the CDR3: TGTGCCAGCAGTCAGGGACTAGCGGGGGGGCTTACAGATACGCAGTATTTT. Residues: CASSQGLAGGLTDTQYF. The whole variable domain, remainder taken from reference TRBV5-4 and TRBJ2-3, is ETGVTQSPTHLIKTRGQQVTLRCSSQSGHNTVSWYQQALGQGPQFIFQYYREEENGRGNFPPRFSGLQFPNYSSELNVNALELDDSALYLCASSQGLAGGLTDTQYFGPGTRLTVL.

The chain combines TRBV4-1 with TRBJ2-3; possibly TRBD2 for D (5 bases). In germline, CDR1 is MGHRA, CDR2 YSYEKL. The CDR3 runs 16 residues. V lost 1 base, J lost 6 bases, and 17 bases lay in between. CDR3 sequence reads: CASSQAAGELGDTQYF. CDR3 DNA sequence: TGCGCCAGCAGCCAAGCGGCGGGCGAGCTCGGCGATACGCAGTATTTT.

This clone has just one count. The chain couples TRBV9 to TRBJ2-5; 7 bases match TRBD2. The CDR3 has 15 amino acids. V dropped 0 bases and J dropped 4; count of bases not matched to a gene: 6. Germline lookup yields CDR1 SGDLS and CDR2 YYNGEE. The chain's CDR3 is CASSVGASGSETQYF. The CDR3 coding sequence is TGTGCCAGCAGCGTAGGGGCTAGCGGTTCAGAGACCCAGTACTTC.

The genes are TRBV10-1 and TRBJ2-2; weak D call: TRBD1 (5 bases). The CDR3 runs 13 residues. In germline, CDR1 is WNHNN, CDR2 SYGVQD (reference sequence). Between the trimmed V and J ends, which lost 5 bases and 6 bases, there was a span of 10 bases. The CDR3 bases are TGCGCCAGCAGTCCGATGGGGCCCGGGGAGCTGTTTTTT. It specifies CASSPMGPGELFF.

The rearrangement uses TRBV14 and TRBJ1-2; 7 bases match TRBD1. Trimming cost V 5 bases and J 4 bases; bases outside gene matches: 10. The CDR3 contains 15 residues. From germline, CDR1 is SGHDN and CDR2 FVKESK. This chain's CDR3 is CASSSFRGVLYGYTF. CDR3 sequence (DNA): TGTGCCAGCAGCTCTTTCAGGGGGGTGCTCTATGGCTACACCTTC.

The chain has TRBV10-1 and TRBJ2-2; TRBD2 matches 7 bases. Trimming removed 8 bases from V and 5 bases from J; junction bases left unmatched: 2. From germline, CDR1 is WNHNN and CDR2 SYGVQD (reference sequence). This CDR3 has 12 amino acids. This CDR3 is CASRSGTGELFF. The CDR3 nucleotides are TGCGCCAGCCGTAGCGGGACCGGGGAGCTGTTTTTT.

The chain couples TRBV3-1 (or the pseudogene TRBV3-2) to TRBJ1-4; D gene uncertain. The germline V gene encodes CDR1 LGHDT and CDR2 YNNKEL (reference sequence). The CDR3 spans 12 residues. Trimming cost V 4 bases and J 5 bases, with 5 bases left between them. In DNA, the CDR3 is TGTGCCAGCAGCCGGGAGAATGAAAAACTGTTTTTT. Protein sequence: CASSRENEKLFF.

This clone was observed once. The chain couples TRBV7-9 to TRBJ2-1, with 7 bases that match TRBD1. Germline assignment: CDR1 SEHNR and CDR2 FQNEAQ (reference sequence). V lost 5 bases to trimming and J lost 8 bases; unmatched junction nucleotides: 3. The CDR3 is 12 residues long. The CDR3 DNA reads TGTGCCAGCAGCATCAGGGGGTATGAGCAGTTCTTC. Translating gives CASSIRGYEQFF.

The rearrangement uses TRBV5-6 and TRBJ2-7; no clear D gene. V lost 5 bases and J lost 0, with 15 bases in between. The CDR3 covers 15 residues. Germline CDR1 reads SGHDT; CDR2 reads YYEEEE. The CDR3 is CASRSVEQNSYEQYF. CDR3 DNA sequence: TGTGCCAGCAGGAGCGTAGAGCAGAACTCCTACGAGCAGTACTTC.

V gene TRBV9 combines with J gene TRBJ1-1, with TRBD1 as a possible D gene (5 bases). Germline assignment: CDR1 SGDLS and CDR2 YYNGEE. The CDR3 sequence is 14 residues long. With 3 bases removed from V and 5 bases from J, the gap between germline ends came to 14 bases. The DNA of the CDR3 is TGTGCCAGCAGCGATGGGGGAGGGTATACTGAAGCTTTCTTT. Amino acid sequence: CASSDGGGYTEAFF.

The gene calls are TRBV25-1 and TRBJ2-7; D perhaps matches TRBD1 (6 bases). V lost 4 bases and J 12 bases, leaving 19 bases between the germline ends. This CDR3 region has 13 residues. Germline CDR1 is MGHDK and CDR2 is SYGVNS. CDR3 sequence reads: CASSGTGPSYLYF. In DNA, the CDR3 is TGTGCCAGCAGTGGAACAGGGCCAAGTTACCTGTACTTC.

This clone has just a few counts. DNA for the CDR3: TGCGCCAGCAGCTTCTCACAGGGGGCCTACGAGCAGTACTTC. This gives the protein CASSFSQGAYEQYF. The rearrangement uses TRBV5-1 and TRBJ2-7; 8 bases are shared with TRBD1. The CDR3 sequence is 14 residues long. After removal of 2 bases from V and 2 bases from J, the junction contained 3 bases not matched to a gene. The germline CDR1 and CDR2 sequences are SGHRS and YFSETQ.

The V call is TRBV10-3, the J call TRBJ2-5; TRBD2 might be the D (6 bases). The CDR3 runs 15 residues. CDR1 is ENHRY and CDR2 is SYGVKD in the germline V gene. The ends were cut back, 6 bases at V and 0 bases at J, with 14 bases in the middle. CDR3 region: CAIRPGTRYQETQYF. In nucleotides, the CDR3 is TGTGCCATCAGGCCAGGGACTCGGTACCAAGAGACCCAGTACTTC.

The chain recombines TRBV11-2 with TRBJ2-1; a possible D gene is TRBD2 (5 bases). This CDR3 region has 14 residues. V lost 1 base and J 5 bases, leaving 9 bases between the germline ends. The germline CDR1 and CDR2 sequences are SGHAT and FQNNGV. In DNA, the CDR3 is TGTGCCAGCAGCTTAGTTCACGGGGACAATGAGCAGTTCTTC. Its protein is CASSLVHGDNEQFF.

The gene calls are TRBV18 and TRBJ1-3; D may be TRBD1 (6 bases). This CDR3 comprises 16 residues. V lost 2 bases, J lost 0 bases, and 11 bases lay in between. Germline V lookup: CDR1 KGHSH, CDR2 LQKENI. The CDR3 nucleotides are TGTGCCAGCTCACCATTACAGGGTCTCTCTGGAAACACCATATATTTT. As protein: CASSPLQGLSGNTIYF.

This sequence joins TRBV9 and TRBJ1-6; TRBD1 matches at 8 bases. With V trimmed by 3 bases and J by 11 bases, 13 bases remained unmatched. The germline gives CDR1 SGDLS, CDR2 YYNGEE. The CDR3 runs 16 residues. CDR3 coding DNA: TGTGCCAGCAGCGCCCAACTGGACAGGGTAAGGCCACCCCTCCACTTT. It is translated as CASSAQLDRVRPPLHF.